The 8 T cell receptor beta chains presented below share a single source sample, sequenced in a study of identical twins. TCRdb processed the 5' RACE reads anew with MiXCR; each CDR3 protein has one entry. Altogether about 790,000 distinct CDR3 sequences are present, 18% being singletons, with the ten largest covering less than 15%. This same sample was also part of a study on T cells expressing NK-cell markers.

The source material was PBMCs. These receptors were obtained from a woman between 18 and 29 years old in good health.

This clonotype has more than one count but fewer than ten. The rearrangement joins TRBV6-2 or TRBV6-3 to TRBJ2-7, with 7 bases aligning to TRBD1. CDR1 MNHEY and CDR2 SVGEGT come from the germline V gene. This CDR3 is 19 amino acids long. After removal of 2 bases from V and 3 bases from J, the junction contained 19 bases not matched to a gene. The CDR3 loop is CASSYLRKGRDRIRYEQYF. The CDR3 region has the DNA TGTGCCAGCAGTTACCTTCGAAAGGGACGGGACAGAATACGCTACGAGCAGTACTTC.

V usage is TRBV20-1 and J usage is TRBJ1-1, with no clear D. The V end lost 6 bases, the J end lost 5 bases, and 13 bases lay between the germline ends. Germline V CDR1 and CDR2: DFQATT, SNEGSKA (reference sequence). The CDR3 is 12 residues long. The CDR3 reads CSATRLGTEAFF. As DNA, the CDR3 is TGCAGTGCCACCCGACTCGGAACTGAAGCTTTCTTT.

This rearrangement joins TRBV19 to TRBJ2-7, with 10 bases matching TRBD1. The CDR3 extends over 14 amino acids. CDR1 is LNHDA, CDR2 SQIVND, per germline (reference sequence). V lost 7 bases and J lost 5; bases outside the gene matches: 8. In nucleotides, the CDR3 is TGTGCCAGTATCCCGGGACAGGGGAGACACGAGCAGTACTTC. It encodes CASIPGQGRHEQYF. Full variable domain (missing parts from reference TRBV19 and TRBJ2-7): DGGITQSPKYLFRKEGQNVTLSCEQNLNHDAMYWYRQDPGQGLRLIYYSQIVNDFQKGDIAEGYSVSREKKESFPLTVTSAQKNPTAFYLCASIPGQGRHEQYFGPGTRLTVT.

Here the CDR3 reads CSAGTGSNEKLFF. In DNA, the CDR3 is TGCAGTGCCGGGACAGGGTCAAATGAAAAACTGTTTTTT. This chain links TRBV20-1 with TRBJ1-4; TRBD1 agrees at 9 bases. After removal of 6 bases from V and 5 bases from J, the junction contained 4 bases not matched to a gene. The germline V gene has CDR1 DFQATT and CDR2 SNEGSKA (reference sequence). The CDR3 has 13 amino acids.

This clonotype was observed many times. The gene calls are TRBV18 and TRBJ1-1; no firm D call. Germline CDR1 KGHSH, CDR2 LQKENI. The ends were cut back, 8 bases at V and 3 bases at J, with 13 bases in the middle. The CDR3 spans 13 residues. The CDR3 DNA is TGTGCCAGCAGTCAAGGGAGGGACACTGAAGCTTTCTTT. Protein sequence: CASSQGRDTEAFF.

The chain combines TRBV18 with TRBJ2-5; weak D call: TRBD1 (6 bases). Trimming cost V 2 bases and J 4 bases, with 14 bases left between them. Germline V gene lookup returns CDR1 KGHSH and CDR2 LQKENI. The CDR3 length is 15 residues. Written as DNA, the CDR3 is TGTGCCAGCTCACCAGTGGACAGTGGGTTAGAGACCCAGTACTTC. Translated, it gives CASSPVDSGLETQYF.

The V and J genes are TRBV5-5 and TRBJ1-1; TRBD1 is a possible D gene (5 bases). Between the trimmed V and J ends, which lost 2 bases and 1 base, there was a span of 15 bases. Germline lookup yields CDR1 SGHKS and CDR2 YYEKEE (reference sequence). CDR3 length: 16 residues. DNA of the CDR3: TGTGCCAGCAGCTTCCCTGTAACAGGCGCGAACACTGAAGCTTTCTTT. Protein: CASSFPVTGANTEAFF.

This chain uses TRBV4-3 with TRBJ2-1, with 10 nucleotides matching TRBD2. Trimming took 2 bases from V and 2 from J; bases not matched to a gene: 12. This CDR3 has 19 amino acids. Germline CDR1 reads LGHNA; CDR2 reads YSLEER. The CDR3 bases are TGCGCCAGCAGCCAACAACTAGCGGGGAGCGTCTGGACCTACAATGAGCAGTTCTTC. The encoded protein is CASSQQLAGSVWTYNEQFF.